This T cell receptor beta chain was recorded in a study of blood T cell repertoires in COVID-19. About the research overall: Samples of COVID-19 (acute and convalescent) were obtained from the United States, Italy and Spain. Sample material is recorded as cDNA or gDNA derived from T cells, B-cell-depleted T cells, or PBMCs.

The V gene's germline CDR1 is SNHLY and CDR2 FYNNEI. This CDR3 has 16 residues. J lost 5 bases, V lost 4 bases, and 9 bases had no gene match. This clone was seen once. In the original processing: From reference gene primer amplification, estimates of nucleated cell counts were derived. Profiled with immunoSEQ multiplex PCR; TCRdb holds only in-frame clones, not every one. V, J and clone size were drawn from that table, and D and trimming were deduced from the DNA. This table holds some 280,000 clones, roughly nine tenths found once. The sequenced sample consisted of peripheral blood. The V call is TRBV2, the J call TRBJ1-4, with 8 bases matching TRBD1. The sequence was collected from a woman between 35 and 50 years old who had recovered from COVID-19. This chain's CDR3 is CASSAWGGQGNEKLFF. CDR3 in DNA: TGTGCCAGCAGTGCGTGGGGAGGACAGGGAAATGAAAAACTGTTTTTT.